This record covers a single T cell receptor beta chain. What it binds is unknown. The sample holds other DNA sequences that translate to the same CDR3. Germline-derived CDR1 and CDR2 are SGDLS and YYNGEE. V lost 2 bases to trimming and J lost 4 bases; unmatched junction nucleotides: 5. The CDR3 spans 15 residues. This sample stems from a study of cytomegalovirus exposure and HLA in healthy donors. General study findings and limits: Earlier analysis looked at TCR beta V segments, and most were productive about 90% or about 30% of the time.

13 Jbeta primers and 60 Vbeta primers were used for the PCR. Profiled with immunoSEQ multiplex PCR; TCRdb holds only in-frame clones, not every one. The sample has more than 95,000 clones; about 81% are singletons. The clonotype originates from a woman between 50 and 59 years old in good health and CMV-seropositive. Sequencing input: PBMCs. The chain combines TRBV9 with TRBJ2-3; 9 bases are a match to TRBD2. CDR3 coding DNA: TGTGCCAGCAGCGTCTGGCGGGGGGGCGCAGATACGCAGTATTTT. Residues: CASSVWRGGADTQYF.